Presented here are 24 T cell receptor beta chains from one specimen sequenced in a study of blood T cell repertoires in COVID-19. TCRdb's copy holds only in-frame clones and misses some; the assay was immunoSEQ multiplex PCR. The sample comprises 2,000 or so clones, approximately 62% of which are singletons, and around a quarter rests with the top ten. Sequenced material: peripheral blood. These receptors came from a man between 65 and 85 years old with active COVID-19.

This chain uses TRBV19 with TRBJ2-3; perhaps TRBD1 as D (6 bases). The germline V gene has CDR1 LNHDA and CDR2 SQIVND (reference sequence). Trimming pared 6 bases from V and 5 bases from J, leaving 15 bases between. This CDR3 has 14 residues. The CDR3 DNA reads TGTGCCAGTAGGGCCAGGGGAGCAGTAGATACGCAGTATTTT. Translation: CASRARGAVDTQYF.

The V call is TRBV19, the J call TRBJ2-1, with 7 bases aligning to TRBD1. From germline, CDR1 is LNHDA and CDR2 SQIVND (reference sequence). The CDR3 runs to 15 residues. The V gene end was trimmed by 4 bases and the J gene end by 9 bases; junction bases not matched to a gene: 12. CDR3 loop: CASSSPRYRGREQFF. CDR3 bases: TGTGCCAGTAGTAGCCCCCGTTACAGGGGTCGTGAGCAGTTCTTC.

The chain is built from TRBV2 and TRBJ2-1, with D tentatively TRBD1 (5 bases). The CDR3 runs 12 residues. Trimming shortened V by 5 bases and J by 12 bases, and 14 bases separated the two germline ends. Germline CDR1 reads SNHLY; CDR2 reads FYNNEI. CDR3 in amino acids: CASSFQGVAQFF. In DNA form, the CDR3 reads TGTGCCAGCAGTTTCCAGGGTGTTGCGCAGTTCTTC. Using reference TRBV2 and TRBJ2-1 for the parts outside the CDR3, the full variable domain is EPEVTQTPSHQVTQMGQEVILRCVPISNHLYFYWYRQILGQKVEFLVSFYNNEISEKSEIFDDQFSVERPDGSNFTLKIRSTKLEDSAMYFCASSFQGVAQFFGPGTRLTVL.

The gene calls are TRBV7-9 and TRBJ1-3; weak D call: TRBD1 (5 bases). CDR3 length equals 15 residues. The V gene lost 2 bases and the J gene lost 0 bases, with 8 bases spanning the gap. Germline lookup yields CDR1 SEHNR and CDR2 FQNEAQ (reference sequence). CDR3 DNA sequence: TGTGCCAGCAGCTTACAGGGATACTCTGGAAACACCATATATTTT. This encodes CASSLQGYSGNTIYF.

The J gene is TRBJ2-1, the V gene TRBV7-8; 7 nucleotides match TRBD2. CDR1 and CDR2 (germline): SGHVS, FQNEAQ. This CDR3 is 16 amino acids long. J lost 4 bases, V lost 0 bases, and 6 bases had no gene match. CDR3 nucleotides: TGTGCCAGCAGCTTAGCTCGTCTAGCGGATTACAATGAGCAGTTCTTC. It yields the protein CASSLARLADYNEQFF.

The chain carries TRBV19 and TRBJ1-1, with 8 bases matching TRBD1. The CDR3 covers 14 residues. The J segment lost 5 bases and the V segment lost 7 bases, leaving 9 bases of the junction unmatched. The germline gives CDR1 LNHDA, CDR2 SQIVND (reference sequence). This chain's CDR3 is CASTPSGGATEAFF. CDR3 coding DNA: TGTGCCAGTACCCCTTCAGGGGGCGCGACTGAAGCTTTCTTT.

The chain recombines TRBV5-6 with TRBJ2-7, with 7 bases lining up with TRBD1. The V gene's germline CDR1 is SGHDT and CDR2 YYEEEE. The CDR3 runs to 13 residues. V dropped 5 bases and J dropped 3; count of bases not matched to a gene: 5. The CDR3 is CASRLTGVYEQYF. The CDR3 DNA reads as TGTGCCAGCAGACTTACAGGGGTCTACGAGCAGTACTTC.

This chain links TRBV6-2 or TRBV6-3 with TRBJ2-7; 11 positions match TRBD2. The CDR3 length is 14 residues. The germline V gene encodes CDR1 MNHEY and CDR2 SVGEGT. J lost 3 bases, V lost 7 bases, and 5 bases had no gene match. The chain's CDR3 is CASNPGTSGYEQYF. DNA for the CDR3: TGTGCCAGCAACCCCGGGACTAGCGGCTACGAGCAGTACTTC.

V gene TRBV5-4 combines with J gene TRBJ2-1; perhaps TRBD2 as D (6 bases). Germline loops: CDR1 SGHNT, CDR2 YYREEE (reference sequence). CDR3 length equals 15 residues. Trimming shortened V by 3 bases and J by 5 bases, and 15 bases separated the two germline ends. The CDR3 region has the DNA TGTGCCAGCAGCTCGGGAGAAAGGGTAGACAATGAGCAGTTCTTC. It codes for CASSSGERVDNEQFF.

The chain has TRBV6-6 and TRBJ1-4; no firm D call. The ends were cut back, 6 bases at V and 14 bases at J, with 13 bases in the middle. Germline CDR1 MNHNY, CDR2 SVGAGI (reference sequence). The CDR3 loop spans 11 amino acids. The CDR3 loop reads CASSPVGGLFF. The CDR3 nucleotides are TGTGCCAGCAGCCCGGTAGGCGGGCTGTTTTTT.

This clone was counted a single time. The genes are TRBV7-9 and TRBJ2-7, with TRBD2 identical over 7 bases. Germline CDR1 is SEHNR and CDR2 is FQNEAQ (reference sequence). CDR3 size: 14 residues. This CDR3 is CVGEIAGGSYEQYF. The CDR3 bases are TGTGTCGGGGAGATAGCGGGTGGCTCCTACGAGCAGTACTTC. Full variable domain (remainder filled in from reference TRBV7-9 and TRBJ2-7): DTGVSQNPRHKITKRGQNVTFRCDPISEHNRLYWYRQTLGQGPEFLTYFQNEAQLEKSRLLSDRFSAERPKGSFSTLEIQRTEQGDSAMYLCVGEIAGGSYEQYFGPGTRLTVT.

The CDR3 region is CASSLDGGTSYEQYF. As DNA, the CDR3 is TGTGCCAGCAGCTTAGACGGGGGGACCTCCTACGAGCAGTACTTC. V gene TRBV7-8 combines with J gene TRBJ2-7; 7 bases match TRBD2. From germline, CDR1 is SGHVS and CDR2 FQNEAQ. The CDR3 loop spans 15 amino acids. Trimming took 1 base from V and 0 from J; bases not matched to a gene: 3.

CDR3 coding DNA: TGTGCCAGCAGCTTCGGTAGCAGAGAGACCCAGTACTTC. Amino acid sequence: CASSFGSRETQYF. The chain uses TRBV5-5 and TRBJ2-5, with D unresolved. Germline values: CDR1 SGHKS, CDR2 YYEKEE (reference sequence). This CDR3 spans 13 amino acids. Trimming took off 2 bases at V and 4 bases at J, with 9 bases between the two ends.

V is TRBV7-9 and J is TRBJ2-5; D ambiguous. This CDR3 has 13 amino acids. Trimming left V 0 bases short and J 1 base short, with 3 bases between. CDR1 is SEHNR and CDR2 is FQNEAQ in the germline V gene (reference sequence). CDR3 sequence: CASSLALQETQYF. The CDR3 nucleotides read TGTGCCAGCAGCTTAGCACTCCAAGAGACCCAGTACTTC.

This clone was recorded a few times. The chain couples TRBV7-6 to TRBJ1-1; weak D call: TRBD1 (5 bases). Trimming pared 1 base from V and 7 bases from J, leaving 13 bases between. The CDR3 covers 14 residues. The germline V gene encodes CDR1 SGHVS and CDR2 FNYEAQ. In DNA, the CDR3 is TGTGCCAGCAGCTTAGAGGAGACAGCCTTTGAAGCTTTCTTT. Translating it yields CASSLEETAFEAFF.

CDR3 amino acids: CASSLGQSYEQYF. CDR3 DNA sequence: TGTGCCAGCAGCTTGGGACAGTCCTACGAGCAGTACTTC. The chain recombines TRBV5-6 with TRBJ2-7; D may be TRBD1 (5 bases). Looked up from germline, CDR1 is SGHDT and CDR2 is YYEEEE. The CDR3 is 13 amino acids. The ends were cut back, 0 bases at V and 1 base at J, with 5 bases in the middle.

CDR3: CASSLMSTTEAFF. DNA of the CDR3: TGTGCCAGCAGCTTAATGTCTACCACTGAAGCTTTCTTT. The rearrangement uses TRBV7-3 and TRBJ1-1, with D unresolved. The V end lost 1 base, the J end lost 4 bases, and 7 bases lay between the germline ends. The CDR3 runs to 13 residues. The V gene's germline CDR1 is SGHTA and CDR2 FQGTGA.

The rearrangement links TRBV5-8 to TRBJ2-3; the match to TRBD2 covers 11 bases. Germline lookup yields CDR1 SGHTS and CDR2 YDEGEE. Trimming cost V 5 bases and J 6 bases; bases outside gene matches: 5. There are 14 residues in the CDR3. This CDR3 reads CASRTSGGSDTQYF. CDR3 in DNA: TGTGCCAGCAGAACTAGCGGGGGCTCGGATACGCAGTATTTT.

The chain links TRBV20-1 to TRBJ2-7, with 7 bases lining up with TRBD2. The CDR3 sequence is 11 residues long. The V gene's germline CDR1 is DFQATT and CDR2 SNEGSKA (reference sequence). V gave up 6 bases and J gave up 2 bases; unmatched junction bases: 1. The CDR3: CSAGLAYEQYF. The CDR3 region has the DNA TGCAGTGCCGGACTAGCCTACGAGCAGTACTTC.

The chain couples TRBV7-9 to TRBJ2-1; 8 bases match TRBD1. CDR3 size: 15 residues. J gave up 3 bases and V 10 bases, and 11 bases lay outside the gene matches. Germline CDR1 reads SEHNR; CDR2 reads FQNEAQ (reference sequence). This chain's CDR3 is CATRARQGNYNEQFF. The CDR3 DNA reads TGTGCCACCCGTGCCCGACAGGGGAACTACAATGAGCAGTTCTTC.

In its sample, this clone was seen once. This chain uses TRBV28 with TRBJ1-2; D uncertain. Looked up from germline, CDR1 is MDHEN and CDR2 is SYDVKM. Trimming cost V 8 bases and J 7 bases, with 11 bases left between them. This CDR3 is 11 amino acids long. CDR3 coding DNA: TGTGCCAGCCTCTTGTCCGGTGGCTACACCTTC. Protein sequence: CASLLSGGYTF.

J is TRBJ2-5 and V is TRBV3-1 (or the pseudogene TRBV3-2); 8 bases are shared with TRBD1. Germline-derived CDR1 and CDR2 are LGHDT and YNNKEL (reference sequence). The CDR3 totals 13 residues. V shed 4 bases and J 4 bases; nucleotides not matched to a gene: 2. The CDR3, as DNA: TGTGCCAGCAGCCCCGGACAGGGAGAGACCCAGTACTTC. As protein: CASSPGQGETQYF.

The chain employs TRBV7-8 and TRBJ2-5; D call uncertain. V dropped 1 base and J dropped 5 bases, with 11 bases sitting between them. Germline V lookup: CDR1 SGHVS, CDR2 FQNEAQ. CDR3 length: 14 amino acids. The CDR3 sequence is CASSLGVGAETQYF. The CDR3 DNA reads TGTGCCAGCAGCTTAGGCGTTGGTGCGGAGACCCAGTACTTC. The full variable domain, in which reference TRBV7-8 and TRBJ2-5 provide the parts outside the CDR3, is GAGVSQSPRYKVAKRGQDVALRCDPISGHVSLFWYQQALGQGPEFLTYFQNEAQLDKSGLPSDRFFAERPEGSVSTLKIQRTQQEDSAVYLCASSLGVGAETQYFGPGTRLLVL.

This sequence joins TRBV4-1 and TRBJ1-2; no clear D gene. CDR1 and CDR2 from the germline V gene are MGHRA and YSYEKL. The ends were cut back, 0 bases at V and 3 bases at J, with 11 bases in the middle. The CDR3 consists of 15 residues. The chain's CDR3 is CASSQDINSHYGYTF. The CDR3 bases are TGCGCCAGCAGCCAAGATATCAACAGCCACTATGGCTACACCTTC.